This T cell receptor (beta chain) was identified in a study of shared clonotypes between healthy human individuals. Generated by immunoSEQ multiplex PCR, the TCRdb table keeps only in-frame clones and is missing some. The sample comprises around 2.3 million clones, 90% to 96% of which are singletons, and 0.13% rests with the top ten. CDR3 size: 13 residues. V was pared by 4 bases and J by 4 bases, with 4 bases of the junction left unmatched. Germline CDR1 SNHLY, CDR2 FYNNEI. V gene TRBV2 combines with J gene TRBJ2-7; TRBD2 aligns across 7 bases. The sample comprised naive CD4+ T cells sorted from blood. Subset reported: CD45RA+ positively selected. This receptor was taken from a man in his late teens or twenties in good health. The CDR3 bases are TGTGCCAGCAGTGGCGGGAGAGCTTACGAGCAGTACTTC. Translated: CASSGGRAYEQYF.